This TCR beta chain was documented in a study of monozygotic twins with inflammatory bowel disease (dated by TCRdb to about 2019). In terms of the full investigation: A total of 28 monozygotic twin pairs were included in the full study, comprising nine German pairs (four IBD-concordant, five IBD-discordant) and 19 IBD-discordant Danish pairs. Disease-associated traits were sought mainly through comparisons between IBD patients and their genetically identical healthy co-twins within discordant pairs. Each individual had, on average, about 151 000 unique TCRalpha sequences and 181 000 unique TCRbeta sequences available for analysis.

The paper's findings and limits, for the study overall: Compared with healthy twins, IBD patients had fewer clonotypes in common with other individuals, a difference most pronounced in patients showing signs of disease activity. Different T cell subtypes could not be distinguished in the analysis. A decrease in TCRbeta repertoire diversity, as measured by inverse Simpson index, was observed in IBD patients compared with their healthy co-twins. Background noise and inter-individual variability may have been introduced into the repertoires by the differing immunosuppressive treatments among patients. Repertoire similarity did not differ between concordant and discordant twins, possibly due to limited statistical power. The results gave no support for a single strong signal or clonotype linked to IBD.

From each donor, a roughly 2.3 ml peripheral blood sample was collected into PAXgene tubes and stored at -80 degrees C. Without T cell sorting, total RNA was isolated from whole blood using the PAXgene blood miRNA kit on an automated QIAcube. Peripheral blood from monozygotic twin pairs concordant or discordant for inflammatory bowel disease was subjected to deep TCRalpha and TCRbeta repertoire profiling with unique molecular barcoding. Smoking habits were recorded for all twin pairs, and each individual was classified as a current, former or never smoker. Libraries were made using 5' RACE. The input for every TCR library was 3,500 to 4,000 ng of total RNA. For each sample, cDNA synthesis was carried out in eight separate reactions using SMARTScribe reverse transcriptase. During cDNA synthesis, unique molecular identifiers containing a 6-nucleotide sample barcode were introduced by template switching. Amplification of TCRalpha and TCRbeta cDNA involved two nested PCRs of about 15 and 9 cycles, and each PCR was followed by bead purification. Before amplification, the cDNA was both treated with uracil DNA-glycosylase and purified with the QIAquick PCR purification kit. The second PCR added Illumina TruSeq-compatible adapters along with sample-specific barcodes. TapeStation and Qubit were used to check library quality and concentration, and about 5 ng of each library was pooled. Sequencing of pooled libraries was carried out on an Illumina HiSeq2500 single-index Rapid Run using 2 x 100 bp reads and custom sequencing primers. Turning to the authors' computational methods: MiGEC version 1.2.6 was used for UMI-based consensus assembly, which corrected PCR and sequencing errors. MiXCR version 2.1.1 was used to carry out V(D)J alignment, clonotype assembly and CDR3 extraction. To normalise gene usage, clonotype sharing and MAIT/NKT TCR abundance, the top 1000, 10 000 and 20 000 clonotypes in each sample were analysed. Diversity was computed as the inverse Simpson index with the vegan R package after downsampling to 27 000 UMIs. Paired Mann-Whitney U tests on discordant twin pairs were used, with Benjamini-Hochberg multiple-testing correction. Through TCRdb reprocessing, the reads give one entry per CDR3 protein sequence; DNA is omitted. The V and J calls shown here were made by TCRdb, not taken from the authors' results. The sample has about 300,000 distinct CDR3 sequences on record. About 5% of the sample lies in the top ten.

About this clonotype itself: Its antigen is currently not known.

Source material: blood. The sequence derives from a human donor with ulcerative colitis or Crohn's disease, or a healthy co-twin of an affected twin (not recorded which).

The CDR3 region has the sequence CASSLQGMQYF. This chain joins TRBV7-9 to TRBJ2-7; the TCRdb call, TRBD1, lacks DNA for checking. The CDR3 starts with the cysteine, ends with the phenylalanine, and has 11 residues. No DNA was logged. CDR1 and CDR2 are read off the germline V gene (reference sequence) as SEHNR and FQNEAQ.